This T cell receptor (beta chain) is from a study of blood T cell repertoires in COVID-19. Study at large: Spain, Italy and the United States supplied samples that represented acute and convalescent COVID-19. PBMCs, B-cell-depleted T cells, or T cells were the source of the cDNA or gDNA that made up the material.

Losses at the gene ends were 3 bases for V and 1 base for J; bases not matched to a gene: 5. Germline V gives CDR1 SGDLS, CDR2 YYNGEE. The CDR3 is 15 residues long. As processed by the authors: Cell counts per sample came from amplifying reference gene primers. The table came from immunoSEQ multiplex PCR; TCRdb's copy has only in-frame clones and leaves some out. V and J calls and clone size follow that table, whereas D and trimming were derived from the DNA. The sample lists fewer than 200,000 clones, approximately 80% occurring once. The chain is built from TRBV9 and TRBJ2-3; 7 nucleotides match TRBD2. This TCR came from a man aged 55 to 70 with acute or convalescent COVID-19. Sequenced material: peripheral blood. The CDR3 loop reads CASSGTSARTDTQYF. The CDR3 DNA sequence: TGTGCCAGCAGCGGTACTAGCGCGCGCACAGATACGCAGTATTTT. The full variable domain, with the rest looked up from reference TRBV9 and TRBJ2-3, is DSGVTQTPKHLITATGQRVTLRCSPRSGDLSVYWYQQSLDQGLQFLIQYYNGEERAKGNILERFSAQQFPDLHSELNLSSLELGDSALYFCASSGTSARTDTQYFGPGTRLTVL.